This T cell receptor beta chain was sequenced during a study of OX40 agonist ivuxolimab in advanced cancers. Regarding the study as a whole: Expanded clones tended on average to be more numerous among CD8+ T cells than CD4+.

This clone was seen once. Its antigen remains unknown. Generated by immunoSEQ multiplex PCR, the TCRdb table keeps only in-frame clones and is missing some. The table shows about 64,000 clones, with more than 75% occurring only once. Germline lookup yields CDR1 KGHSH and CDR2 LQKENI. This CDR3 is built from 18 residues. The V segment lost 6 bases and the J segment 2 bases; nucleotides outside the gene matches: 12. The source is an adult with an advanced solid tumor such as melanoma, head and neck, liver or kidney cancer. Specimen: CD4+ or CD8+ T cells sorted from blood, collected in a trial of the OX40 agonist ivuxolimab. The chain joins TRBV18 to TRBJ2-2; 10 positions match TRBD2. The CDR3: CASSPYPGTSANTGELFF. CDR3 coding DNA: TGTGCCAGCTCCCCCTACCCCGGGACTAGCGCTAACACCGGGGAGCTGTTTTTT.